This record concerns one T cell receptor (beta chain) sequence. No antigen is known for it. This sample stems from a study of CD8 T cells in Susac syndrome. About the research overall: The sequenced Susac syndrome patients comprised more than 5 with active disease and roughly 8 in remission. Study conclusions and caveats: The CD4+ T cell repertoires, which came from Susac syndrome patients, showed no sign of clonal expansion.

CDR1 is MGHDK, CDR2 SYGVNS, per germline. This CDR3 comprises 13 residues. The V gene lost 0 bases and the J gene lost 3 bases, with 5 bases spanning the gap. RNA amounts of about 0.45 to 1 ug underwent reverse transcription with random hexamers. TCR beta CDR3 was amplified by immunoSEQ covering 54 Vbeta and 13 Jbeta. TCRdb independently ran MiXCR on the immunoSEQ multiplex PCR reads; one entry per CDR3 protein. Of approximately 190,000 distinct CDR3 sequences listed, 90% to 96% were seen once; the top ten hold 0.098%. Sequencing of TCR beta covered CD8+ and CD4+ T cells obtained from blood. The origin of this receptor is a human donor with Susac syndrome. The chain recombines TRBV25-1 with TRBJ1-2; D not resolved. The specimen was CD4+ T cells from PBMCs. In nucleotides, the CDR3 is TGTGCCAGCAGTGAATACGGGGACTATGGCTACACCTTC. Translating it yields CASSEYGDYGYTF.